This TCR beta chain was identified during a study of T cell responses to AZD1222 COVID-19 vaccine. The CDR3 covers 14 residues. Germline V gene sequence: CDR1 PRHDT, CDR2 FYEKMQ (reference sequence). Profiled with immunoSEQ multiplex PCR; TCRdb holds only in-frame clones, not every one. The sample includes approximately 110,000 clones, around 86% seen only once; the top ten take 1.2%. Note on this clone: The germline gene is not matched at one end of the junction; a read error may be the cause.

V usage is TRBV13 and J usage is TRBJ2-7; D perhaps matches TRBD1 (6 bases). The sample was peripheral blood, taken on day 0 of AZD1222 vaccination. The receptor's source is an adult in good health. The DNA of the CDR3 is TGTGCCAGCAGCGTAGGGACACAGCAGTACGAGCAGTACTTC. Translating gives CASSVGTQQYEQYF.